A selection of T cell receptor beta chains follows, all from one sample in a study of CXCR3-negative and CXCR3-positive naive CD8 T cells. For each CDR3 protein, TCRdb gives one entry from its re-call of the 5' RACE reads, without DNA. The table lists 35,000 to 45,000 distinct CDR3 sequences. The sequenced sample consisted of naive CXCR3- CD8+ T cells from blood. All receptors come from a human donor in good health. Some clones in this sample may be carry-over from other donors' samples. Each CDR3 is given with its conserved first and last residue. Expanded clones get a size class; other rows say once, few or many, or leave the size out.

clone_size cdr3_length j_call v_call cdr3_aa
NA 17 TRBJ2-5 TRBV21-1 CASSPRLAGGLQETQYF
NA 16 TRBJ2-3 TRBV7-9 CASTGGDADYTDTQYF
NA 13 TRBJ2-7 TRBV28 CASLSALGIEQYF
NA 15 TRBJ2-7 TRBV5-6 CASSQPPGLKPEEYF
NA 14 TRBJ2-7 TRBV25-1 CASSAGAGIVEQYF
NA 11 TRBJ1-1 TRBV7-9 CASSLTGEAFF
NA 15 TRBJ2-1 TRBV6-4 CASSSLAGEYNEQFF
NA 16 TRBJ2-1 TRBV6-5 CASSYISFSSYNEQFF
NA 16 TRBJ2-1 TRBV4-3 CASSQDIAGEYNEQFF
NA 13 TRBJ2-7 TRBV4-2 CASSQGSSYEQYF
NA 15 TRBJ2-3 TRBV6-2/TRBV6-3 CASSATSGGADTQYF
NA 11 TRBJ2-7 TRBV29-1 CSVVQGGEQYF
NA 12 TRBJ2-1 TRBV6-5 CASGLSDNEQFF
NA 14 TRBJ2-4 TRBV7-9 CASSLGLAGDFQYF
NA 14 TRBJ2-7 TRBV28 CASSAGTGVDEQYF
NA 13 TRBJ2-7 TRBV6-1 CASEPSDSYEQYF
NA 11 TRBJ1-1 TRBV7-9 CASSSNTEAFF
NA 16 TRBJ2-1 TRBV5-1 CASGLEGGPSYNEQFF
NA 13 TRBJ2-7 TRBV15 CATGTKRRWEQYF
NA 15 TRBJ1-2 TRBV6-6 CASSYSMVSSYGYTF
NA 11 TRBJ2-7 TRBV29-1 CSVLLLGEQYF
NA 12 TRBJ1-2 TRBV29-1 CSAPQGANGYTF
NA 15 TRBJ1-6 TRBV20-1 CSARDPYRDNSPLHF
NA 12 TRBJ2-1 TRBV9 CASEGPVAEQFF
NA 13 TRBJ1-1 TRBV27 CASSLTANTEAFF
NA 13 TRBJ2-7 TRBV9 CASSVGQTYEQYF
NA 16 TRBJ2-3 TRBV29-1 CSVEDLLAGVADTQYF
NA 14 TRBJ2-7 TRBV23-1 CASTGTENSYEQYF
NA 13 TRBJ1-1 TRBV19 CASRGTANTEAFF
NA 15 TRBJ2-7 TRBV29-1 CSGAGQREGYYEQYF
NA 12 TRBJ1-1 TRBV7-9 CASSFQRTEAFF
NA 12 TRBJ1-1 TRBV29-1 CSESTPNTEAFF
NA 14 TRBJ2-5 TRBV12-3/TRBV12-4 CASSFTGIQETQYF
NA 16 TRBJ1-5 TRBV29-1 CSVDPRGGSSNQPQHF
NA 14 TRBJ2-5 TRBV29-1 CSVEGQANQETQYF
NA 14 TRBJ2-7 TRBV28 CASSLGSGVGEQYF
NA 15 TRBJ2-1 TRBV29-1 CSVVSGGSSYNEQFF
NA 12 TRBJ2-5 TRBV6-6 CASSNPVETQYF
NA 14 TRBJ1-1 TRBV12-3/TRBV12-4 CASSLMVRGDEAFF
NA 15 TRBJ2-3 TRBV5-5 CASSFRRGPPDTQYF
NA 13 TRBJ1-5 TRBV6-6 CASSYPGEQPQHF
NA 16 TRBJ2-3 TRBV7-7 CASSPFGQGAWDTQYF
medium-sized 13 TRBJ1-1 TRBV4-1 CASSQDSQTEAFF
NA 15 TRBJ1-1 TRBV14 CASSQGVLWNTEAFF
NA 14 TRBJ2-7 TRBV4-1 CASSQGAGAYEQYF
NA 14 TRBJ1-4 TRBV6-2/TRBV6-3 CASSSGTENEKLFF